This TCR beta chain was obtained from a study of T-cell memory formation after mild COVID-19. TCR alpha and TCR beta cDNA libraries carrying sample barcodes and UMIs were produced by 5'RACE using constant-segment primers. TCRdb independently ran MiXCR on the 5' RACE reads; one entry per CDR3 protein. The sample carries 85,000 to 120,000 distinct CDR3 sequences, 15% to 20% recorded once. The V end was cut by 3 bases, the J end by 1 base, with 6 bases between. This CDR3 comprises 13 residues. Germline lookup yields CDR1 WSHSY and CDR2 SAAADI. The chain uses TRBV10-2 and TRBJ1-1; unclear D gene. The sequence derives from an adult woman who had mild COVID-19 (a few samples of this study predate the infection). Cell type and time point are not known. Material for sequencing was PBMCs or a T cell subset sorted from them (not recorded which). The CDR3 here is CASSEVWNTEAFF. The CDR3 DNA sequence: TGCGCCAGCAGTGAAGTTTGGAACACTGAAGCTTTCTTT.